The 6 T cell receptor beta chains given below trace back to one sample, sequenced in a study of shared clonotypes between healthy human individuals. Clones were read by immunoSEQ multiplex PCR, and TCRdb kept only the in-frame ones, dropping some. This table holds around 1.4 million clones, approximately 98.5% found once. The specimen sequenced was naive CD4+ T cells sorted from blood. Subset: CD45RA+ positively selected. These receptors originate from a young man in good health.

The genes are TRBV5-4 and TRBJ2-5, with D tentatively TRBD1 (6 bases). CDR1 is SGHNT, CDR2 YYREEE, per germline (reference sequence). The CDR3 is 14 residues long. Trimming pared 0 bases from V and 5 bases from J, leaving 11 bases between. The CDR3 DNA sequence: TGTGCCAGCAGCTTGGGACAGGTGGTGGAGACCCAGTACTTC. Protein sequence: CASSLGQVVETQYF. Drawing the rest from reference TRBV5-4 and TRBJ2-5, the complete variable domain is ETGVTQSPTHLIKTRGQQVTLRCSSQSGHNTVSWYQQALGQGPQFIFQYYREEENGRGNFPPRFSGLQFPNYSSELNVNALELDDSALYLCASSLGQVVETQYFGPGTRLLVL.

V gene TRBV10-2 combines with J gene TRBJ2-7, with 9 positions matching TRBD1. In germline, CDR1 is WSHSY, CDR2 SAAADI. J lost 3 bases, V lost 4 bases, and 7 bases had no gene match. CDR3 length: 15 amino acids. This CDR3 reads CASSVGQGFSYEQYF. For the CDR3, the DNA is TGCGCCAGCAGTGTCGGACAGGGGTTTAGCTACGAGCAGTACTTC.

The chain links TRBV5-1 to TRBJ2-3; D perhaps matches TRBD1 (6 bases). CDR3 length: 15 amino acids. V lost 7 bases and J 3 bases, leaving 18 bases between the germline ends. Germline V gene sequence: CDR1 SGHRS, CDR2 YFSETQ. CDR3 region: CASRVRGVSTDTQYF. CDR3 sequence (DNA): TGCGCCAGCCGGGTCAGGGGTGTTAGTACAGATACGCAGTATTTT.

The V gene is TRBV18, the J gene TRBJ2-7, with 14 bases that match TRBD2. The CDR3 runs 15 residues. Trimming cost V 3 bases and J 6 bases; bases outside gene matches: 4. From germline, CDR1 is KGHSH and CDR2 LQKENI. The CDR3, as DNA: TGTGCCAGCTCACCCTTAGGGACTAGCGGGAGCGAGCAGTACTTC. It yields the protein CASSPLGTSGSEQYF.

This sequence joins TRBV6-5 and TRBJ2-3, with 7 bases fitting TRBD2. V lost 2 bases and J lost 1; bases outside the gene matches: 6. This CDR3 spans 16 amino acids. Germline CDR1 is MNHEY and CDR2 is SVGAGI. The CDR3 sequence: CASSYRSGMGTDTQYF. The CDR3 bases are TGTGCCAGCAGTTACAGGAGCGGGATGGGCACAGATACGCAGTATTTT.

This chain uses TRBV7-2 with TRBJ2-5; D is ambiguous. This CDR3 is 14 amino acids long. V was shortened by 1 base and J by 0 bases, with 6 bases between the two germline ends. Germline assignment: CDR1 SGHTA and CDR2 FQGNSA. CDR3 region: CASSLVGYQETQYF. The CDR3 bases are TGTGCCAGCAGCTTAGTTGGGTACCAAGAGACCCAGTACTTC.